This TCR beta chain was profiled in a study of control samples from healthy donors and cancer patients. Sequencing used immunoSEQ multiplex PCR; TCRdb keeps in-frame clones, though not all of them. The sample carries some 410,000 clones, around 90% recorded once. Looked up from germline, CDR1 is KGHDR and CDR2 is SFDVKD. Trimming removed 1 base from V and 0 bases from J, with 17 bases in between. The CDR3 is made up of 19 amino acids. The clonotype originates from a man in his forties or fifties with head and neck cancer. The sequencing input was PBMCs. The gene calls are TRBV24-1 and TRBJ2-2, with a weak D call TRBD1 (7 bases). CDR3: CATSDFRLGTATNTGELFF. The DNA for the CDR3 is TGTGCCACCAGTGATTTCCGACTAGGGACAGCCACGAACACCGGGGAGCTGTTTTTT.